A single sample is the source of the 14 T cell receptor beta chains below, sequenced in a study of blood T cell repertoires in COVID-19. The repertoire was sequenced with immunoSEQ multiplex PCR; TCRdb's copy has only in-frame clones and lacks some. This sample has 95,000 to 100,000 clones; 85% occur once, and the top ten carry approximately 2%. Source material: peripheral blood. These receptors originate from a woman in her sixties or seventies with active or convalescent COVID-19.

The chain uses TRBV19 and TRBJ2-2, with 10 nucleotides matching TRBD2. Per the germline V gene, CDR1 is LNHDA and CDR2 is SQIVND (reference sequence). J lost 3 bases, V lost 3 bases, and 16 bases had no gene match. CDR3 length: 20 amino acids. The CDR3 DNA is TGTGCCAGTAGTATCTGGGACCGAAAGCGGGGGGGCCGGGACACCGGGGAGCTGTTTTTT. This translates into CASSIWDRKRGGRDTGELFF.

In its sample, this clone was seen once. The chain employs TRBV5-1 and TRBJ2-1; D unresolved. The CDR3 covers 16 residues. V gave up 1 base and J gave up 0 bases, with 11 bases separating them. Germline V gene sequence: CDR1 SGHRS, CDR2 YFSETQ. CDR3 region: CASSLTAASSYNEQFF. CDR3 in DNA: TGCGCCAGCAGCTTGACTGCGGCGAGCTCCTACAATGAGCAGTTCTTC.

This clone was observed a handful of times. The V and J genes are TRBV5-6 and TRBJ2-1, with 11 bases matching TRBD2. Germline V gives CDR1 SGHDT, CDR2 YYEEEE. V was pared by 4 bases and J by 10 bases, with 13 bases of the junction left unmatched. The CDR3 contains 16 residues. CDR3 in amino acids: CASSLILTSGGLEQFF. CDR3 nucleotides: TGTGCCAGCAGCCTTATACTTACTAGCGGGGGCTTAGAGCAGTTCTTC.

This clone was counted a single time. CDR3 protein: CASSRIAGQYEQYF. The CDR3 bases are TGTGCCAGCAGCCGTATAGCGGGCCAGTACGAGCAGTACTTC. The chain links TRBV11-2 to TRBJ2-7; 7 nucleotides line up with TRBD2. V shed 5 bases and J 4 bases; nucleotides not matched to a gene: 8. The CDR3 has 14 amino acids. Germline V gene lookup returns CDR1 SGHAT and CDR2 FQNNGV.

This rearrangement joins TRBV20-1 to TRBJ2-7; 7 bases map to TRBD1. Unmatched junction bases numbered 3, after V lost 6 bases and J lost 7 bases. The CDR3 spans 10 residues. In germline, CDR1 is DFQATT, CDR2 SNEGSKA (reference sequence). CDR3 in amino acids: CSAGTEEQYF. The CDR3, as DNA: TGCAGTGCCGGGACAGAGGAGCAGTACTTC.

Remarks on this clone: The junction shows a germline mismatch at one end, possibly a read error. The genes are TRBV7-7 and TRBJ2-3; TRBD2 agrees at 12 bases. The CDR3 contains 16 residues. Germline V gives CDR1 SSHAT, CDR2 FNYEAQ (reference sequence). In nucleotides, the CDR3 is TGTGCTAGCAGCAAAGGACTAGCGGGGAGCACAGATACGCAGTATTTT. Residues: CASSKGLAGSTDTQYF.

The rearrangement joins TRBV2 to TRBJ1-5; a possible D gene is TRBD1 (6 bases). Germline V lookup: CDR1 SNHLY, CDR2 FYNNEI. The CDR3 extends over 15 amino acids. Deletions cut 4 bases from V and 4 bases from J, with 14 bases between. This chain's CDR3 is CASSGFAQGNQPQHF. Here the CDR3 DNA reads TGTGCCAGCAGTGGTTTCGCTCAGGGGAATCAGCCCCAGCATTTT.

This clone came up a few times. The chain carries TRBV28 and TRBJ2-1; TRBD2 matches at 10 bases. CDR3 size: 16 residues. Germline CDR1 MDHEN, CDR2 SYDVKM. V lost 4 bases to trimming and J lost 4 bases; unmatched junction nucleotides: 7. CDR3 loop: CASSSASGRRYNEQFF. CDR3 nucleotide sequence: TGTGCCAGCAGTTCGGCTAGCGGGAGACGTTACAATGAGCAGTTCTTC.

The chain links TRBV7-2 to TRBJ2-1; a weak D match, TRBD1 (6 bases). This CDR3 has 15 amino acids. Germline-derived CDR1 and CDR2 are SGHTA and FQGNSA. Trimming took 1 base from V and 5 from J, leaving 12 bases between them. CDR3 bases: TGTGCCAGCAGCTTAGGGGGGCGGTTGAACAATGAGCAGTTCTTC. It is translated as CASSLGGRLNNEQFF.

Only a few counts were recorded for this clone. The chain uses TRBV7-9 and TRBJ1-1; the D gene is possibly TRBD1 (6 bases). Germline CDR1 reads SEHNR; CDR2 reads FQNEAQ (reference sequence). V shed 5 bases and J shed 4 bases, with 17 bases lying between them. The CDR3 extends over 15 amino acids. In DNA form, the CDR3 reads TGTGCCAGCAGCCCAGCGGGGGGGCTGGGCACTGAAGCTTTCTTT. Amino acid sequence: CASSPAGGLGTEAFF.

The rearrangement joins TRBV3-1 (or the pseudogene TRBV3-2) to TRBJ1-1; D ambiguous. Germline CDR1 and CDR2: LGHDT and YNNKEL (reference sequence). V lost 3 bases and J 1 base, leaving 9 bases between the germline ends. The CDR3 is 14 amino acids. The CDR3 DNA reads TGTGCCAGCAGCCACTTAGAACCGAACACTGAAGCTTTCTTT. The encoded protein is CASSHLEPNTEAFF.

V and J are TRBV7-2 and TRBJ2-7; D gene uncertain. The germline V gene has CDR1 SGHTA and CDR2 FQGNSA. V lost 5 bases and J lost 6, with 17 bases in between. The CDR3 is 14 amino acids. The CDR3 DNA reads as TGTGCCAGCAGCAGATTCGGGTTCCAGAGCGAGCAGTACTTC. Translated: CASSRFGFQSEQYF. The variable domain in full, with the rest retrieved from reference TRBV7-2 and TRBJ2-7, is GAGVSQSPSNKVTEKGKDVELRCDPISGHTALYWYRQSLGQGLEFLIYFQGNSAPDKSGLPSDRFSAERTGGSVSTLTIQRTQQEDSAVYLCASSRFGFQSEQYFGPGTRLTVT.

This clone was seen a handful of times. The CDR3 DNA is TGCGCCAGCAGCCCGGGACAGGTGGATTCACCCCTCCACTTT. This codes for CASSPGQVDSPLHF. V is TRBV5-1 and J is TRBJ1-6; 8 positions agree with TRBD1. CDR3 length: 14 residues. Germline CDR1 is SGHRS and CDR2 is YFSETQ. J was trimmed by 8 bases and V by 4 bases; bases with no gene match: 5.

This chain connects TRBV2 to TRBJ2-2, with 11 bases that match TRBD2. The CDR3 spans 14 residues. V lost 8 bases and J lost 6; bases outside the gene matches: 5. Germline V gene data show CDR1 as SNHLY and CDR2 as FYNNEI. The CDR3 region is CASALAGGAGELFF. The CDR3 nucleotides read TGTGCCAGCGCGCTAGCGGGGGGAGCCGGGGAGCTGTTTTTT. The full variable domain, rest sourced from reference TRBV2 and TRBJ2-2, is EPEVTQTPSHQVTQMGQEVILRCVPISNHLYFYWYRQILGQKVEFLVSFYNNEISEKSEIFDDQFSVERPDGSNFTLKIRSTKLEDSAMYFCASALAGGAGELFFGEGSRLTVL.